This T cell receptor beta chain was recorded in a study of T cells after yellow fever vaccination. At the level of the study: Low-cell-number fractions underwent preparation using SMART-Seq v4 Ultra Low Input. Study results and caveats: Boosting was followed by the reappearance of most primary-vaccination clones (around 95% CD4, about 88% CD8).

V gave up 7 bases and J gave up 1 base, with 10 bases separating them. There are 12 residues in the CDR3. Germline-derived CDR1 and CDR2 are DFQATT and SNEGSKA (reference sequence). TCRdb itself ran the 5' RACE reads through MiXCR, one entry per CDR3 protein. The repertoire has about 340,000 distinct CDR3 sequences, roughly 8.7% of them found once; the top ten carry roughly 17%. Points on this clonotype: Antigen specificity is unknown.

The chain uses TRBV20-1 and TRBJ1-1; the D is unclear. The receptor was isolated from a man younger than 35 who received the YFV17D yellow fever vaccine. The specimen comprised PBMCs, sampled on the day of the first yellow fever vaccination. CDR3: CSELGPNTEAFF. CDR3 bases: TGCAGTGAGTTAGGTCCGAACACTGAAGCTTTCTTT.